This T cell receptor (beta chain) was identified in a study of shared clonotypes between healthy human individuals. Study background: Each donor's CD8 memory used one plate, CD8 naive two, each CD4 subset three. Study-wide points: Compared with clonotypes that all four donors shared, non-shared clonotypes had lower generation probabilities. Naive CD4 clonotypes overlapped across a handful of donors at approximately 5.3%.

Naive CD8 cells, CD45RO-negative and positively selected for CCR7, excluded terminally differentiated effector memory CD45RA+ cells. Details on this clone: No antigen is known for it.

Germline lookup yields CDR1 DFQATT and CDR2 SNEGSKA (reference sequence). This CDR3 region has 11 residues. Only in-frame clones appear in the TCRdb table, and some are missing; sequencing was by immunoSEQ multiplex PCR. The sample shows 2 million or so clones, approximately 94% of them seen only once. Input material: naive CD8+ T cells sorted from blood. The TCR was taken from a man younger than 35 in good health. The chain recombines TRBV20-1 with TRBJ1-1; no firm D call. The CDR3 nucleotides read TGCAGAGTCGATTTGAACACTGAAGCTTTCTTT. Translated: CRVDLNTEAFF.